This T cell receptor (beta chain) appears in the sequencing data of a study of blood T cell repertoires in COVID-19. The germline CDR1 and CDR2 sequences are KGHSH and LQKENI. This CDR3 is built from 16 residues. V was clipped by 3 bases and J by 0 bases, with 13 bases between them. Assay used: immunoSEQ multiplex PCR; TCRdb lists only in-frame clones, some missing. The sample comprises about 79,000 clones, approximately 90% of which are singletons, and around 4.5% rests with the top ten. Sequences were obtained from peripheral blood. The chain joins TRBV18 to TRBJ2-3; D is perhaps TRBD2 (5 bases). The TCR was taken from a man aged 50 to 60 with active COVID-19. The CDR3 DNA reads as TGTGCCAGCTCACCGCAATCGGGATTTAGCACAGATACGCAGTATTTT. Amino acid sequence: CASSPQSGFSTDTQYF.